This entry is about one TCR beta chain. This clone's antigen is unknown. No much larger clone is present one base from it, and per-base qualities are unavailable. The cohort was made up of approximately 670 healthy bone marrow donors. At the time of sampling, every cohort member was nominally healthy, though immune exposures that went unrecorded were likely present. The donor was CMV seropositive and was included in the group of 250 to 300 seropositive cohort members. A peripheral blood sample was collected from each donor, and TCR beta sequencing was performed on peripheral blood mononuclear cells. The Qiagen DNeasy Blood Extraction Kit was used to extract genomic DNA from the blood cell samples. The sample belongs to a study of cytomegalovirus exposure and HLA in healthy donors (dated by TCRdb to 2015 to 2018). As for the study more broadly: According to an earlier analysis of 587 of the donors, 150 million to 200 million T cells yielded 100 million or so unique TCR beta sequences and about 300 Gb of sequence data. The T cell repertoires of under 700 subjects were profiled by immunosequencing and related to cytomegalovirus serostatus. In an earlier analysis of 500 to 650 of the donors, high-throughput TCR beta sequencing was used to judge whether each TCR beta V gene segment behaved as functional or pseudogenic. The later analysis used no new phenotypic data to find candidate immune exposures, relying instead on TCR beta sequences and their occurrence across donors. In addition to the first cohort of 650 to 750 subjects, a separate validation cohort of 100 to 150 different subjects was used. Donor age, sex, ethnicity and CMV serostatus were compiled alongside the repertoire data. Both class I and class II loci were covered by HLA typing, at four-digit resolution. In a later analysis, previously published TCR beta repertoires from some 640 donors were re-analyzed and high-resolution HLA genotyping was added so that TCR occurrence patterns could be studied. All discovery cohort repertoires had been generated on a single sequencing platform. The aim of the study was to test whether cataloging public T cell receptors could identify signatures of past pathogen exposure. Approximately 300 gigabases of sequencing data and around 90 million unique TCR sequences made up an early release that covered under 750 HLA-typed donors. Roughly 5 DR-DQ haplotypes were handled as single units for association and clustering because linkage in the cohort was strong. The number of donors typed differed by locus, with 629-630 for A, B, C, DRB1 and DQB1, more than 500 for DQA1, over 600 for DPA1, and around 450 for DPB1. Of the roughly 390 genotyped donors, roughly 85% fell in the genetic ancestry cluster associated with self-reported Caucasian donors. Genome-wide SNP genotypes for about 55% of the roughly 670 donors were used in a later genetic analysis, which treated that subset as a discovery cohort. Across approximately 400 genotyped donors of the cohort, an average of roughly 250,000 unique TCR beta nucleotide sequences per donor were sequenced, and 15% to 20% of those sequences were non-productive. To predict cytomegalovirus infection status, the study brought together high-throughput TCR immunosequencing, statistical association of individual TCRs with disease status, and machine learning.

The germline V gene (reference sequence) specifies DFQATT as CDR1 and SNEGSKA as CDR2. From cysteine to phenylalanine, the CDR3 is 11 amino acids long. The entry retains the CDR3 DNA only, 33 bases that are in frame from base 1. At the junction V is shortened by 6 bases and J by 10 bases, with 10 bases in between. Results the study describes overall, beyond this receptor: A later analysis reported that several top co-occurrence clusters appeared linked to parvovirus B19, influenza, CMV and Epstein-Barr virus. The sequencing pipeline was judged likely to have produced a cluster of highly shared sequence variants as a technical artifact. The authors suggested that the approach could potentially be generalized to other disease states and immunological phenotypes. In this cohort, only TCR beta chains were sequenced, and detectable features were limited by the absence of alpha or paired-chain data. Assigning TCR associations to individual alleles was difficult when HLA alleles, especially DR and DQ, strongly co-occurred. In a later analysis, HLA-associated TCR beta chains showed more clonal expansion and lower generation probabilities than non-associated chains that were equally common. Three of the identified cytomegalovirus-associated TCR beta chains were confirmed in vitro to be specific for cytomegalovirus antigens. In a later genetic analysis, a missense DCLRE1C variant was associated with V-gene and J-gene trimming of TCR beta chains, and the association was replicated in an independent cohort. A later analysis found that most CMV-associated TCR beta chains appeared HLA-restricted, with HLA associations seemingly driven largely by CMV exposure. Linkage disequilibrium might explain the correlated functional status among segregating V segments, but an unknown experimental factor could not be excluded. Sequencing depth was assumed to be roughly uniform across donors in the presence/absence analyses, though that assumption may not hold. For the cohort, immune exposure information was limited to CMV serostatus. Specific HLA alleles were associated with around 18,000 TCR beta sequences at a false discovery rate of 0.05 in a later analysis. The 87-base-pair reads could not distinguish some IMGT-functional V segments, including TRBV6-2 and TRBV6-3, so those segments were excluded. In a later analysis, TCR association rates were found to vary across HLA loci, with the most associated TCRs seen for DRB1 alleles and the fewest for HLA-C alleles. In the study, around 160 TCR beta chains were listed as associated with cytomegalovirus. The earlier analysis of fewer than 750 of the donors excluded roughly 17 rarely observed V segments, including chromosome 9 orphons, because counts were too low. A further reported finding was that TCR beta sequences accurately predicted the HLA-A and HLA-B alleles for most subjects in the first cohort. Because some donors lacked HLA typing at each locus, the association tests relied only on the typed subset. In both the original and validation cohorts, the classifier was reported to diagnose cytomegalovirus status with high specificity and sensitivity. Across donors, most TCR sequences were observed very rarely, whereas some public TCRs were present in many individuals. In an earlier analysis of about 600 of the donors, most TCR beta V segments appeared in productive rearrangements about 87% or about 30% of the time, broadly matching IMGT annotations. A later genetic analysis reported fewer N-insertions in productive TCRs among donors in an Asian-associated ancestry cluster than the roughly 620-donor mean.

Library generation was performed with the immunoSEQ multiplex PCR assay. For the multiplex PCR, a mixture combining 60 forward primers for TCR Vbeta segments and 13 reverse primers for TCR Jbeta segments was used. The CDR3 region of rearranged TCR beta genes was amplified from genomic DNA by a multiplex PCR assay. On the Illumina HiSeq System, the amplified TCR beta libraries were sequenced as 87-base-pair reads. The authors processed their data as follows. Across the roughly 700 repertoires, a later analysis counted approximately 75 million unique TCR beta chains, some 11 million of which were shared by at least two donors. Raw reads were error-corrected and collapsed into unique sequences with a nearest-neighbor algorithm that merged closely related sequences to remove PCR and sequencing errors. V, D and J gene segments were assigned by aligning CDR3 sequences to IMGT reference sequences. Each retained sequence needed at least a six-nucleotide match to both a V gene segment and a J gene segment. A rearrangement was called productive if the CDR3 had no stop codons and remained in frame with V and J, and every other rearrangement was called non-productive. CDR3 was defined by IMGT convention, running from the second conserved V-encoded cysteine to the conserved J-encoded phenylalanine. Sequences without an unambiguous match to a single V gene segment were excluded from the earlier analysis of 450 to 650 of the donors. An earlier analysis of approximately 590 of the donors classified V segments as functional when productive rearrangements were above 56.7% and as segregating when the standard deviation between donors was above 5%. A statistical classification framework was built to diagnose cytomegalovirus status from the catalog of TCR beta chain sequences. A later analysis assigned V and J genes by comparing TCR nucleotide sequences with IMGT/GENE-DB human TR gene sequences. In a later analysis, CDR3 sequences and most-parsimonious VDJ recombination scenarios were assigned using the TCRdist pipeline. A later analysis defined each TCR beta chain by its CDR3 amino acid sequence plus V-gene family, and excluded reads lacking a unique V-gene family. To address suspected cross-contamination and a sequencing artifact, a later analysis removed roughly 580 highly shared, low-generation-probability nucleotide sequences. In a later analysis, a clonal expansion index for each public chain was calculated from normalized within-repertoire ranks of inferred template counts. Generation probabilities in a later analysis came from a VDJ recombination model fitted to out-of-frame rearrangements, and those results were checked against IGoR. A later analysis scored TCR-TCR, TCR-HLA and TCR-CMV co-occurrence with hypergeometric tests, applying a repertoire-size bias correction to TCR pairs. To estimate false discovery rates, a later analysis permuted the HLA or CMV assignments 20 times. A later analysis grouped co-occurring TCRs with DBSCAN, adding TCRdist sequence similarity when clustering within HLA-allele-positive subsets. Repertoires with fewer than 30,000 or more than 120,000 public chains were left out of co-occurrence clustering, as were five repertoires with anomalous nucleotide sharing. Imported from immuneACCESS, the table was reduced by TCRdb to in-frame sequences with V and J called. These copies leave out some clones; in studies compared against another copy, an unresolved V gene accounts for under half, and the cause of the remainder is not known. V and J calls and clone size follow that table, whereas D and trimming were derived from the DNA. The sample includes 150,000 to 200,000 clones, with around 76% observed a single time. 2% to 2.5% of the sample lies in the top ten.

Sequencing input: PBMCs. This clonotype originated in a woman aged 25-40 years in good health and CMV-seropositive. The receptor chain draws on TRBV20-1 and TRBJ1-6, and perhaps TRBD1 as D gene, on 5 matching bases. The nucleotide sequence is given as TGCAGTGCCAGACCAGGGTCACCCCTCCACTTT. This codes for CSARPGSPLHF.